The 15 T cell receptor beta chains given below trace back to one sample, sequenced in a study of T cell changes during pregnancy in multiple sclerosis. Method: immunoSEQ multiplex PCR; TCRdb's copy keeps in-frame clones and lacks some. Altogether 70,000 to 95,000 clones are present, 90% to 95% being singletons, with the ten largest covering just over 2.5%. The sample here was peripheral blood, taken after pregnancy. The source of these receptors is a female donor in good health, enrolled as a control in a pregnancy study.

The V call is TRBV7-2, the J call TRBJ2-7, with D possibly matching TRBD1 (5 bases). The ends were cut back, 5 bases at V and 3 bases at J, with 17 bases in the middle. From germline, CDR1 is SGHTA and CDR2 FQGNSA. The CDR3 is 15 residues long. The CDR3, as DNA: TGTGCCAGCAGCCAAGACCAGGGCCCTCTCTACGAGCAGTACTTC. Protein: CASSQDQGPLYEQYF. Full variable domain (missing parts from reference TRBV7-2 and TRBJ2-7): GAGVSQSPSNKVTEKGKDVELRCDPISGHTALYWYRQSLGQGLEFLIYFQGNSAPDKSGLPSDRFSAERTGGSVSTLTIQRTQQEDSAVYLCASSQDQGPLYEQYFGPGTRLTVT.

This clone was seen just once. The CDR3 nucleotides are TGTGCCAGCAGCCAAGCGACTAGCGGCTCCTACAATGAGCAGTTCTTC. Translation gives CASSQATSGSYNEQFF. The gene calls are TRBV4-2 and TRBJ2-1, with 9 bases identical to TRBD2. CDR3 size: 16 residues. The V and J ends lost 1 base and 0 bases, in that order; junction bases with no gene match: 1. Germline lookup yields CDR1 LGHNA and CDR2 YNFKEQ.

This chain connects TRBV5-1 to TRBJ1-3; D unclear. Germline-derived CDR1 and CDR2 are SGHRS and YFSETQ. The CDR3 is made up of 16 amino acids. Trimming took off 2 bases at V and 4 bases at J, with 16 bases between the two ends. The DNA of the CDR3 is TGCGCCAGCAGCTTCTCTTCGGGAACAAGGGGAAACACCATATATTTT. Translation gives CASSFSSGTRGNTIYF.

V usage is TRBV12-5 and J usage is TRBJ2-2; 14 bases agree with TRBD2. Germline V gene sequence: CDR1 LGHNT, CDR2 FRNRAP. There are 17 residues in the CDR3. V gave up 7 bases and J gave up 1 base; unmatched junction bases: 5. CDR3 sequence reads: CASATGTSGRNTGELFF. In DNA, the CDR3 is TGTGCTAGTGCCACCGGGACTAGCGGGAGGAACACCGGGGAGCTGTTTTTT.

This sequence joins TRBV7-2 and TRBJ2-7, with 8 bases matching TRBD2. Germline V lookup: CDR1 SGHTA, CDR2 FQGNSA. V shed 0 bases, J shed 3 bases, and the junction held 10 bases outside the gene matches. CDR3 length equals 17 residues. The CDR3 spells CASSLASVPSGYYEQYF. The CDR3 DNA follows: TGTGCCAGCAGCTTAGCCTCTGTTCCTAGCGGGTACTACGAGCAGTACTTC.

CDR3 in DNA: TGTGCCAGCAGTCCCAGGGACAGGGATCAGCCCCAGCATTTT. This encodes CASSPRDRDQPQHF. The chain has TRBV6-6 and TRBJ1-5; 9 bases fit TRBD1. The V gene's germline CDR1 is MNHNY and CDR2 SVGAGI (reference sequence). V trimming: 5 bases; J trimming: 5 bases; junction bases outside the gene matches: 4. The CDR3 has 14 residues.

J is TRBJ1-2 and V is TRBV5-4, with 9 bases fitting TRBD1. Germline CDR1 SGHNT, CDR2 YYREEE (reference sequence). The CDR3 contains 15 residues. V shed 4 bases and J 9 bases; nucleotides not matched to a gene: 13. CDR3 nucleotide sequence: TGTGCCAGCAGCATCCCCGGGACAGGGTTGTTGAGCTACACCTTC. Its protein product is CASSIPGTGLLSYTF.

In its sample, this clone was seen a few times. The chain has TRBV2 and TRBJ2-3; possible D gene TRBD2, 5 bases. The germline V gene has CDR1 SNHLY and CDR2 FYNNEI. Trimming removed 6 bases at V and 0 bases at J, with 13 bases between. The CDR3 has 15 residues. The CDR3, as DNA: TGTGCCAGCAGCCGACTAAACCCTAGCACAGATACGCAGTATTTT. Its protein product is CASSRLNPSTDTQYF.

The chain has TRBV23-1 and TRBJ2-7, with TRBD2 matching 8 bases. TRBV23-1 is filed as an ORF, its function uncertain. This CDR3 spans 16 amino acids. V trimming: 0 bases; J trimming: 3 bases; junction bases outside the gene matches: 7. CDR3 in DNA: TGCGCCAGCAGTCAATCTAGACTAGCGCTATACTACGAGCAGTACTTC. Amino acids: CASSQSRLALYYEQYF.

The chain links TRBV7-2 to TRBJ2-1; D unresolved. Germline values: CDR1 SGHTA, CDR2 FQGNSA. The CDR3 extends over 12 amino acids. Trimming cost V 5 bases and J 8 bases, with 10 bases left between them. DNA for the CDR3: TGTGCCAGCAGCATGGAGCCGCATGAGCAGTTCTTC. Its translation is CASSMEPHEQFF.

The V gene is TRBV2, the J gene TRBJ2-1; 14 positions match TRBD2. The CDR3 length is 17 residues. Trimming at V came to 0 bases and at J to 6 bases, leaving 4 bases not matched to a gene. Germline loops: CDR1 SNHLY, CDR2 FYNNEI. The CDR3 sequence: CASSEAQGTSGSNEQFF. In DNA, the CDR3 is TGTGCCAGCAGTGAAGCGCAAGGGACTAGCGGGAGCAATGAGCAGTTCTTC.

This chain uses TRBV6-5 with TRBJ2-7; TRBD2 agrees at 7 bases. The CDR3 is made up of 15 amino acids. In germline, CDR1 is MNHEY, CDR2 SVGAGI. The V gene end was trimmed by 0 bases and the J gene end by 4 bases; junction bases not matched to a gene: 6. DNA of the CDR3: TGTGCCAGCAGTTACTCGGCTAGCGGCAGTTACGAGCAGTACTTC. Its translation is CASSYSASGSYEQYF.

This rearrangement joins TRBV27 to TRBJ2-1; D might be TRBD2 (6 bases). CDR1 is MNHEY, CDR2 SMNVEV, per germline (reference sequence). Trimming shortened V by 5 bases and J by 13 bases, and 21 bases separated the two germline ends. This CDR3 comprises 14 residues. The DNA of the CDR3 is TGTGCCAGCAGTCAGACCTGGGGGGTAACCGGACAGTTCTTC. Amino acids: CASSQTWGVTGQFF.

On this clone itself: Relative to the germline gene, one junction end is altered; a read error may explain this. The rearrangement uses TRBV7-7 and TRBJ1-4; TRBD1 matches at 8 bases. Germline loops: CDR1 SSHAT, CDR2 FNYEAQ (reference sequence). CDR3 length equals 17 residues. The CDR3 protein is CASSYGQGGATNEKLFF. The CDR3 DNA reads TGTGCTAGCAGCTACGGACAGGGAGGTGCAACTAATGAAAAACTGTTTTTT.

The chain recombines TRBV2 with TRBJ2-5; weak D call: TRBD2 (5 bases). The CDR3 contains 15 residues. Germline V CDR1 and CDR2: SNHLY, FYNNEI. V lost 6 bases and J 5 bases, leaving 19 bases between the germline ends. Here the CDR3 DNA reads TGTGCCAGCAGCTCGATTACGGGGAGTGGGGAGACCCAGTACTTC. Its translation is CASSSITGSGETQYF.